This T cell receptor beta chain is drawn from a study of graft-versus-host responses after intestinal transplantation. The overall study: Transplant recipients had multivisceral, liver-intestinal, or isolated intestinal grafts. Points from the study as a whole: Allografts from individuals with graft-donor T cell macrochimerism displayed high graft-versus-host to host-versus-graft clonal ratios. Recipient marrow showed GvH clones, some seen first in ileum or blood. Among circulating GvH clones, peak levels were associated with early post-transplant declines in HvG clones.

The V gene's germline CDR1 is MRHNA and CDR2 SNTAGT. CDR3 length: 14 amino acids. Trimming at V came to 6 bases and at J to 6 bases, leaving 7 bases not matched to a gene. Turning to this clone: Its antigen is unidentified.

TCRdb keeps only in-frame clones here, not all; method: immunoSEQ multiplex PCR. The profile covers about 110,000 clones, with more than 90% appearing a single time and 0.2% to 0.25% taken by the ten largest. Sequencing was performed on unstimulated CD4+ T cells sorted from spleen or lymph node cells, taken before transplant. The chain carries TRBV6-4 and TRBJ2-3, with 9 bases aligning to TRBD2. The clonotype originates from a human donor who was the organ donor for an intestinal transplant. The CDR3 DNA is TGTGCCAGCAGCGCTACCAGCGGGAGGGATACGCAGTATTTT. Residues: CASSATSGRDTQYF.